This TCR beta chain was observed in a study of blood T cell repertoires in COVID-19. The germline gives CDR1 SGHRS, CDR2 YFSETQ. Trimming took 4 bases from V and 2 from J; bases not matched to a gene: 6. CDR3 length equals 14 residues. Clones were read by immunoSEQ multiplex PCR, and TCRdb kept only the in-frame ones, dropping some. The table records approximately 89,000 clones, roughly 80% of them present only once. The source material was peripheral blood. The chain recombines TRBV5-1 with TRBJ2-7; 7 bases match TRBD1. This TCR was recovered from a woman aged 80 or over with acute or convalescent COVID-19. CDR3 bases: TGCGCCAGCAGCAGCCGGGACAGCCCCTACGAGCAGTACTTC. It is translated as CASSSRDSPYEQYF.